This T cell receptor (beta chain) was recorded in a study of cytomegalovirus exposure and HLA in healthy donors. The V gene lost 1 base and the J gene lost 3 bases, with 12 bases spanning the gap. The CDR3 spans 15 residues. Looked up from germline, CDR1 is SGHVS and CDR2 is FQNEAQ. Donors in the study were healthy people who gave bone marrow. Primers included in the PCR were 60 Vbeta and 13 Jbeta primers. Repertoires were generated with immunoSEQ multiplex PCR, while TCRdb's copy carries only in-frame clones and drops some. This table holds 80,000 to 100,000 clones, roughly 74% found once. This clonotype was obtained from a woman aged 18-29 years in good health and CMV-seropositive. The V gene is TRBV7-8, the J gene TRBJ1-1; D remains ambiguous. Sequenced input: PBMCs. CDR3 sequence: CASSLGVAEHTEAFF. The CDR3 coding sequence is TGTGCCAGCAGCTTAGGGGTGGCGGAGCACACTGAAGCTTTCTTT.